What follows are 13 T cell receptor beta chains derived from one specimen sequenced in a study of blood T cell repertoires in COVID-19. Libraries were prepared by immunoSEQ multiplex PCR; TCRdb keeps only in-frame clonotypes and omits some of them. Here the sample spans about 670,000 clones, about nine tenths being singletons. The sample taken for sequencing was peripheral blood. The receptors were sampled from a woman under 30 with acute or convalescent COVID-19.

The V gene is TRBV18, the J gene TRBJ1-2, with 9 bases fitting TRBD1. The CDR3 extends over 15 amino acids. V lost 2 bases to trimming and J lost 6 bases; unmatched junction nucleotides: 7. Germline V gives CDR1 KGHSH, CDR2 LQKENI. The CDR3 DNA is TGTGCCAGCTCACCAGTACAGGGGGCGTTCGATGGCTACACCTTC. It is translated as CASSPVQGAFDGYTF. The variable domain in full, completed from reference TRBV18 and TRBJ1-2, reads NAGVMQNPRHLVRRRGQEARLRCSPMKGHSHVYWYRQLPEEGLKFMVYLQKENIIDESGMPKERFSAEFPKEGPSILRIQQVVRGDSAAYFCASSPVQGAFDGYTFGSGTRLTVV.

J is TRBJ1-1 and V is TRBV12-3 or TRBV12-4, with 9 nucleotides matching TRBD1. There are 13 residues in the CDR3. The trim removed 5 bases at V and 5 bases at J, leaving 3 bases unmatched. This CDR3 reads CASSHRGRTEAFF. DNA of the CDR3: TGTGCCAGCAGTCACAGGGGGCGGACTGAAGCTTTCTTT.

V is TRBV30 and J is TRBJ1-3; TRBD1 matches 9 bases. The CDR3 has 15 amino acids. V lost 3 bases and J lost 3; bases outside the gene matches: 6. The V gene's germline CDR1 is GTSNPN and CDR2 SVGIG (reference sequence). The CDR3 sequence is CAWSPGQGLGNTIYF. CDR3 nucleotide sequence: TGTGCCTGGAGCCCGGGACAGGGTCTTGGAAACACCATATATTTT.

The chain recombines TRBV5-4 with TRBJ1-2; D is possibly TRBD1 (6 bases). Germline V gene sequence: CDR1 SGHNT, CDR2 YYREEE (reference sequence). The CDR3 totals 14 residues. V shed 0 bases and J shed 7 bases, with 13 bases lying between them. In nucleotides, the CDR3 is TGTGCCAGCAGCTTGGGGGAGACAGGTGGTGGCTACACCTTC. The encoded protein is CASSLGETGGGYTF.

V is TRBV6-4 and J is TRBJ2-1; possible D gene TRBD2, 6 bases. V gave up 5 bases and J gave up 4 bases, with 15 bases separating them. This CDR3 has 15 amino acids. Per germline, CDR1 MRHNA and CDR2 SNTAGT. CDR3 in amino acids: CASSPGGSGYNEQFF. In nucleotides, the CDR3 is TGTGCCAGCAGTCCCGGGGGTTCGGGGTACAATGAGCAGTTCTTC.

The chain is built from TRBV4-2 and TRBJ1-5; 8 nucleotides align to TRBD1. The V segment lost 4 bases and the J segment 10 bases; nucleotides outside the gene matches: 6. The CDR3 totals 13 residues. In germline, CDR1 is LGHNA, CDR2 YNFKEQ. CDR3 protein: CASSRGTGLPQHF. In DNA form, the CDR3 reads TGTGCCAGCAGCCGAGGGACAGGTCTACCCCAGCATTTT.

The gene calls are TRBV9 and TRBJ2-1; 11 bases are a match to TRBD2. The CDR3 is 16 residues long. Germline V gene sequence: CDR1 SGDLS, CDR2 YYNGEE. V lost 5 bases to trimming and J lost 6 bases; unmatched junction nucleotides: 10. The CDR3, as DNA: TGTGCCAGCAGTCTAGCGGGGGGCACTGCTACCAATGAGCAGTTCTTC. It yields the protein CASSLAGGTATNEQFF.

This clone was seen once. The identical CDR3 is also encoded by other nucleotide sequences in the sample. The genes are TRBV9 and TRBJ2-6; D may be TRBD1 (5 bases). With 2 bases removed from V and 1 base from J, the gap between germline ends came to 7 bases. CDR3 length equals 15 residues. The V gene's germline CDR1 is SGDLS and CDR2 YYNGEE. CDR3 in amino acids: CASSVPGSGANVLTF. In DNA form, the CDR3 reads TGTGCCAGCAGCGTGCCAGGGTCTGGGGCCAACGTCCTGACTTTC.

The chain recombines TRBV5-4 with TRBJ1-1; TRBD1 might be the D (6 bases). The CDR3 contains 15 residues. Germline loops: CDR1 SGHNT, CDR2 YYREEE (reference sequence). The V and J ends lost 4 bases and 6 bases respectively, with 19 bases between them. CDR3 sequence: CASSDETGTRSEAFF. The CDR3, as DNA: TGTGCCAGCAGCGACGAAACCGGGACACGTTCTGAAGCTTTCTTT.

Only a few counts were recorded for this clone. This rearrangement joins TRBV3-1 (or the pseudogene TRBV3-2) to TRBJ2-2; tentative D call: TRBD1 (5 bases). The CDR3 sequence is 17 residues long. Between the trimmed V and J ends, which lost 3 bases and 3 bases, there was a span of 17 bases. Germline values: CDR1 LGHDT, CDR2 YNNKEL (reference sequence). The CDR3 loop is CASSHQLLGPHTGELFF. CDR3 nucleotide sequence: TGTGCCAGCAGCCATCAACTCCTGGGGCCACACACCGGGGAGCTGTTTTTT.

CDR3 nucleotide sequence: TGCAGCGCCCGGACGGGGAAAAACATTCAGTACTTC. Residues: CSARTGKNIQYF. The chain carries TRBV29-1 and TRBJ2-4; tentatively, D is TRBD2 (5 bases). Per germline, CDR1 SQVTM and CDR2 ANQGSEA. The CDR3 consists of 12 residues. Trimming pared 7 bases from V and 4 bases from J, leaving 11 bases between. The full variable domain, with the rest looked up from reference TRBV29-1 and TRBJ2-4, is SAVISQKPSRDICQRGTSLTIQCQVDSQVTMMFWYRQQPGQSLTLIATANQGSEATYESGFVIDKFPISRPNLTFSTLTVSNMSPEDSSIYLCSARTGKNIQYFGAGTRLSVL.

The chain has TRBV4-2 and TRBJ1-5, with D maybe TRBD1 (6 bases). The CDR3 runs 14 residues. Between the trimmed V and J ends, which lost 1 base and 6 bases, there was a span of 10 bases. The germline gives CDR1 LGHNA, CDR2 YNFKEQ. The CDR3 loop reads CASSQGRGSQPQHF. CDR3 nucleotides: TGTGCCAGCAGCCAAGGCAGGGGTAGTCAGCCCCAGCATTTT.

The rearrangement joins TRBV18 to TRBJ1-4; D remains ambiguous. Trimming stripped 4 bases from V and 1 base from J, with 7 bases between. The CDR3 has 14 residues. Germline-derived CDR1 and CDR2 are KGHSH and LQKENI. The CDR3 sequence is CASSLTGTNEKLFF. The CDR3 DNA is TGTGCCAGCTCACTTACCGGAACTAATGAAAAACTGTTTTTT.